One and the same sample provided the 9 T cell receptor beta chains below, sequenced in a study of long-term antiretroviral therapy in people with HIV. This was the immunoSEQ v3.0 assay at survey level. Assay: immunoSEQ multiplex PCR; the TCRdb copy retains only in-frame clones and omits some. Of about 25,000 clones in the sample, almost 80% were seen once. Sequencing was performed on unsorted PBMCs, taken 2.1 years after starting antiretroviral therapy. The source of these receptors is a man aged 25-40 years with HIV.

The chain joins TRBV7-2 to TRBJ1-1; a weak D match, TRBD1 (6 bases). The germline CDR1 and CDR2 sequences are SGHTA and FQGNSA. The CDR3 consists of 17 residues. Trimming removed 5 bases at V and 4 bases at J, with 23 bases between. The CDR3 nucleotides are TGTGCCAGCAGCCCAGGACAGCCTGGAGGTAAAGGCACTGAAGCTTTCTTT. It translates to CASSPGQPGGKGTEAFF.

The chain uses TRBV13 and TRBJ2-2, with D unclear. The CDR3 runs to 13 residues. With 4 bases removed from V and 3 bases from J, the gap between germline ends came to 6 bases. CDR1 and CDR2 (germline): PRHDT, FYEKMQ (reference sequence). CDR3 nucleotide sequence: TGTGCCAGCAGCTCCCCTTACACCGGGGAGCTGTTTTTT. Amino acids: CASSSPYTGELFF.

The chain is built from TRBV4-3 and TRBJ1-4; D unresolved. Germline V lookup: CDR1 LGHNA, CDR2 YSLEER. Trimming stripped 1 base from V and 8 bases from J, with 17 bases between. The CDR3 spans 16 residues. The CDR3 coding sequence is TGCGCCAGCAGCCAAGCGGGAGGGCCGAGGCAGGAAAAACTGTTTTTT. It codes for CASSQAGGPRQEKLFF.

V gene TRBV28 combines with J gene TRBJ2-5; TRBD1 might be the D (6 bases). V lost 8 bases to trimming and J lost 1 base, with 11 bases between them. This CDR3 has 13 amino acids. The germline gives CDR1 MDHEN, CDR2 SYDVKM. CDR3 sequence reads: CASDRGGQETQYF. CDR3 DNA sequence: TGTGCCAGCGACCGAGGGGGCCAAGAGACCCAGTACTTC.

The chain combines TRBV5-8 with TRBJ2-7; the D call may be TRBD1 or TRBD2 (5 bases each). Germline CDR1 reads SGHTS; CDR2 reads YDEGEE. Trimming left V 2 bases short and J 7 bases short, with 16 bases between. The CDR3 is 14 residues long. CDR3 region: CASSFRVRTSEQYF. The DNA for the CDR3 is TGTGCCAGCAGCTTCAGGGTGAGAACTAGTGAGCAGTACTTC.

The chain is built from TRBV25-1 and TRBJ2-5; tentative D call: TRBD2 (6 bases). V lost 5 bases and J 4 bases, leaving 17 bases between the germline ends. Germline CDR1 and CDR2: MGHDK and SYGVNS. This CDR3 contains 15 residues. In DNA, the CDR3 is TGTGCCAGCAGTCCCCATTCCGCGGGGATAGAGACCCAGTACTTC. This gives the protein CASSPHSAGIETQYF.

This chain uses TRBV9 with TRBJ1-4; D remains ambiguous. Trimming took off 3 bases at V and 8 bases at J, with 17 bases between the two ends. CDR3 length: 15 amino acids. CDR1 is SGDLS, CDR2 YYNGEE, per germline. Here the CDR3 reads CASSATGILEEKLFF. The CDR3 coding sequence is TGTGCCAGCAGCGCCACCGGGATCCTGGAGGAAAAACTGTTTTTT.

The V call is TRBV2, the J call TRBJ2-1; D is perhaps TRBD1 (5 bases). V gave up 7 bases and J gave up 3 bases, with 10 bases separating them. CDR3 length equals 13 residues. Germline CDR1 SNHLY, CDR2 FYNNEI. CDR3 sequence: CASKARVYNEQFF. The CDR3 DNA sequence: TGTGCCAGCAAAGCCAGGGTCTACAATGAGCAGTTCTTC.

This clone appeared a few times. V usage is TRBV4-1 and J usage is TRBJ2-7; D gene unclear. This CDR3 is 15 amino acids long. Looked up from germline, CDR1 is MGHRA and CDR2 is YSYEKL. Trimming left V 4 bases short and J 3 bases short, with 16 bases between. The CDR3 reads CASSLASVLDYEQYF. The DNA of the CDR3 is TGCGCCAGCAGCCTTGCTTCGGTCCTAGACTACGAGCAGTACTTC.